This T cell receptor (beta chain) was obtained from a study of OX40 agonist ivuxolimab in advanced cancers. Study-wide context: Given to patients was ivuxolimab, an agonistic anti-OX40 (CD134) antibody. Patients assigned to dose escalation were diagnosed with hepatocellular carcinoma, melanoma, renal cell or head and neck cancer.

Autoimmune disease history or systemic immunosuppression led to patients being barred. With baseline, cycle 4 day 1, and cycle 7 day 1 as timepoints, blood was sampled. The assay was immunoSEQ multiplex PCR, and TCRdb's table has in-frame clones only and misses some. The sample has about 61,000 clones, under 85% seen once. This clonotype originated in an adult with an advanced solid tumor such as melanoma, head and neck, liver or kidney cancer. The sequencing here drew on CD4+ or CD8+ T cells sorted from blood, taken in a trial of the OX40 agonist ivuxolimab.

The CDR3 sequence is CASSYDGRVNEKLFF. In DNA, the CDR3 is TGTGCCAGCAGTTACGATGGACGAGTGAATGAAAAACTGTTTTTT. The chain uses TRBV6-5 and TRBJ1-4; D call uncertain. Trimming took off 2 bases at V and 5 bases at J, with 12 bases between the two ends. The CDR3 loop spans 15 amino acids. Germline assignment: CDR1 MNHEY and CDR2 SVGAGI.